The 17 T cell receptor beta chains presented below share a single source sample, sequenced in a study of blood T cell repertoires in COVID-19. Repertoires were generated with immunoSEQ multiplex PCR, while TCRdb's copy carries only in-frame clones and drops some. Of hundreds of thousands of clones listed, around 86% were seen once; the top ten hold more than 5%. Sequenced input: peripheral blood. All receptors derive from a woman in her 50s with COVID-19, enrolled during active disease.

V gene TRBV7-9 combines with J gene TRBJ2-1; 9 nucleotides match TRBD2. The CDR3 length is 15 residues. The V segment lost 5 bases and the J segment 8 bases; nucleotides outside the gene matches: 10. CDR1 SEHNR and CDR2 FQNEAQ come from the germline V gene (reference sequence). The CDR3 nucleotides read TGTGCCAGCAGCCCCAATCGCGGGAGGGCCGATGAGCAGTTCTTC. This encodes CASSPNRGRADEQFF.

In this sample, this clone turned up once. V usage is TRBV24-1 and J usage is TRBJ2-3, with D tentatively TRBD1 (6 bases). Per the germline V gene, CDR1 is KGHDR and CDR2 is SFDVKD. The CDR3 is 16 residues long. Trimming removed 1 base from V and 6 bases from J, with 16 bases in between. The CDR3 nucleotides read TGTGCCACCAGTGATTTCGCTTTACAGGGAACGGATACGCAGTATTTT. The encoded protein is CATSDFALQGTDTQYF.

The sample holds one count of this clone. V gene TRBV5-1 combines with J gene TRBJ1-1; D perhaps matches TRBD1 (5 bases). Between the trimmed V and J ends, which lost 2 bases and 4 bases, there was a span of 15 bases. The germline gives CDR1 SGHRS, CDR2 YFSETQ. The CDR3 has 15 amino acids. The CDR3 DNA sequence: TGCGCCAGCAGCTTTTCCCCCCACACAGGCACTGAAGCTTTCTTT. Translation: CASSFSPHTGTEAFF.

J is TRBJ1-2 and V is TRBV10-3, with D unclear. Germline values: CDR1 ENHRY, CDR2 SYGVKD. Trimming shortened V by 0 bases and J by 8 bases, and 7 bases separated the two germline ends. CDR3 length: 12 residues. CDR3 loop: CAISESAGGYTF. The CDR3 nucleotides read TGTGCCATCAGTGAGTCGGCGGGAGGCTACACCTTC.

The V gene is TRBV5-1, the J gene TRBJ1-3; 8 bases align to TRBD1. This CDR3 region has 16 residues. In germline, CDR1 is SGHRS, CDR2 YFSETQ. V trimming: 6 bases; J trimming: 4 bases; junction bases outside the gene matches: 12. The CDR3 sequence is CASTPETGVSGNTIYF. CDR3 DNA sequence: TGCGCCAGCACTCCCGAGACAGGGGTATCCGGAAACACCATATATTTT.

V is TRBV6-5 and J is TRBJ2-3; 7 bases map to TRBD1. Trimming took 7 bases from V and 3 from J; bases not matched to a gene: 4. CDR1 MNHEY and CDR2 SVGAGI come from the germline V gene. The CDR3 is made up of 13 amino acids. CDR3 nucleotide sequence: TGTGCCAGCACGGGACAGAATACAGATACGCAGTATTTT. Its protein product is CASTGQNTDTQYF.

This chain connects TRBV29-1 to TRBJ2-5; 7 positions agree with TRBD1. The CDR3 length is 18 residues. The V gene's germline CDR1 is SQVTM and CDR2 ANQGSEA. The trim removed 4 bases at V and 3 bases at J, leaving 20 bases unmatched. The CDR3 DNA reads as TGCAGCGTTGTGGGTTACGACAGGGTGTCGGAGGTGGAAGAGACCCAGTACTTC. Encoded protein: CSVVGYDRVSEVEETQYF.

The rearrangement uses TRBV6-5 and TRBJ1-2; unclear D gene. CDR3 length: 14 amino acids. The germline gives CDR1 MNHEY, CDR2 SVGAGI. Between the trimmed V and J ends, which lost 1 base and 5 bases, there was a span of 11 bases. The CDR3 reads CASSYYPTTYGYTF. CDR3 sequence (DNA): TGTGCCAGCAGTTACTACCCGACAACTTATGGCTACACCTTC.

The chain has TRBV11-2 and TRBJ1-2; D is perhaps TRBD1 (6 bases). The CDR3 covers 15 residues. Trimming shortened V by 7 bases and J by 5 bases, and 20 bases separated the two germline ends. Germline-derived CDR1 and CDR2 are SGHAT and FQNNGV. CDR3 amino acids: CASKAQPRQAYGYTF. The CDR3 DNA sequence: TGTGCCAGCAAGGCCCAACCGAGACAGGCATATGGCTACACCTTC.

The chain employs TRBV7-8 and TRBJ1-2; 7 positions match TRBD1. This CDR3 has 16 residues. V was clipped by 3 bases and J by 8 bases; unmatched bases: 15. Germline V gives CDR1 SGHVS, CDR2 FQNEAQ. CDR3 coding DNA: TGTGCCAGCAGCTTCCAGCTGCGACAGGGCCTCGGGGGCTACACCTTC. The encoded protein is CASSFQLRQGLGGYTF.

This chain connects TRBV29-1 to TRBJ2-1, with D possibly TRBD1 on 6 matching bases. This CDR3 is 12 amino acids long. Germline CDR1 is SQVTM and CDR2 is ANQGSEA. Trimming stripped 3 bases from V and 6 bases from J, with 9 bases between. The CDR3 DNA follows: TGCAGCGTTGACGGGACATTCAATGAGCAGTTCTTC. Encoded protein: CSVDGTFNEQFF.

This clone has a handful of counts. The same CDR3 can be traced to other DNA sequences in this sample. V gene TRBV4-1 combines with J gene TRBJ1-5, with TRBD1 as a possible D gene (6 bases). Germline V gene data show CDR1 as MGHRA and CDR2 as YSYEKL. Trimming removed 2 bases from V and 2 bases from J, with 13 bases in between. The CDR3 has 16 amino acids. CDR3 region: CASSQLQGVGNQPQHF. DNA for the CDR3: TGCGCCAGCAGCCAACTACAGGGAGTTGGCAATCAGCCCCAGCATTTT.

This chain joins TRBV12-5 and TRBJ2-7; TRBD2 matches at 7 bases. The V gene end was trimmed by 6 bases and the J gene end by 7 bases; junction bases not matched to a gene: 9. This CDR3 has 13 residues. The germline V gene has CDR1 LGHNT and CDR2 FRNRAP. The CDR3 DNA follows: TGTGCTAGTGGAATGGGAGGGCCCGGGGAGCAGTACTTC. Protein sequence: CASGMGGPGEQYF.

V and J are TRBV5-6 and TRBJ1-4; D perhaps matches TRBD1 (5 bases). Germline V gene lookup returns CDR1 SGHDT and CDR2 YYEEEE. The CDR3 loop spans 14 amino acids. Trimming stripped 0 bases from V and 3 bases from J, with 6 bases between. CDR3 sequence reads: CASSLATANEKLFF. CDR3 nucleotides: TGTGCCAGCAGCTTGGCGACAGCTAATGAAAAACTGTTTTTT.

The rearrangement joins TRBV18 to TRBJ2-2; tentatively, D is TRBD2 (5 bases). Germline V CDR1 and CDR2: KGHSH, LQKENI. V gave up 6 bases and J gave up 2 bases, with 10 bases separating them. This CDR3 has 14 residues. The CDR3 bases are TGTGCCAGCTCGAGAGGGCTCAACACCGGGGAGCTGTTTTTT. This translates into CASSRGLNTGELFF.

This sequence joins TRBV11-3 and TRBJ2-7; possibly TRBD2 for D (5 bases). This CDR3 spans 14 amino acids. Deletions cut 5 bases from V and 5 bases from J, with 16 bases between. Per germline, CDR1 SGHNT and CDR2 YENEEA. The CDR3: CASSRGLPGDEQYF. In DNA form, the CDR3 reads TGTGCCAGCAGCCGCGGACTGCCTGGGGACGAGCAGTACTTC.

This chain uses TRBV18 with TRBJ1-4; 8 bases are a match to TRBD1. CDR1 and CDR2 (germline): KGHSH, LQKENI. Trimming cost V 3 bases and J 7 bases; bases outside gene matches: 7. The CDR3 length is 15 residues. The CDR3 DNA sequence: TGTGCCAGCTCACCCCTCGACAGGGGTGGTGAAAAACTGTTTTTT. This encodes CASSPLDRGGEKLFF.